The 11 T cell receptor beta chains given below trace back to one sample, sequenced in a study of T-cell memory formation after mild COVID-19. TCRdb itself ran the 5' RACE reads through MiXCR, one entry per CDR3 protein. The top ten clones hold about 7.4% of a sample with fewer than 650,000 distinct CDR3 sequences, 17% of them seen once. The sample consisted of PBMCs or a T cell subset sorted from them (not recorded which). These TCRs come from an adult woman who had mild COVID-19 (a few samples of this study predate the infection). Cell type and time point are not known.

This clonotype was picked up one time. The CDR3 bases are TGTGCCAGCAGCCAAGTTACCCCCCTCGCCGAGCAGTACTTC. This gives the protein CASSQVTPLAEQYF. The chain employs TRBV4-2 and TRBJ2-7; D is unresolved. Germline lookup yields CDR1 LGHNA and CDR2 YNFKEQ. V lost 1 base to trimming and J lost 6 bases, with 13 bases between them. The CDR3 length is 14 residues.

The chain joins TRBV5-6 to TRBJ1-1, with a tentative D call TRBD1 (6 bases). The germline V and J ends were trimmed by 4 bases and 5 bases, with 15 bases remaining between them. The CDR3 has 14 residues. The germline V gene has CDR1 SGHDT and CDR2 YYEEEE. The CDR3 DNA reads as TGTGCCAGCAGCCAAAACAGGGACGAAACTGAAGCTTTCTTT. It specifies CASSQNRDETEAFF.

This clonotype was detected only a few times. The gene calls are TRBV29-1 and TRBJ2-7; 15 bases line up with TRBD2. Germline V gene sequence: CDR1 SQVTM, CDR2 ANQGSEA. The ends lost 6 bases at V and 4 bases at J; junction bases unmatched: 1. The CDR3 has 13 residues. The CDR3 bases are TGCAGCGTGGGACTAGCGGGGGGTTACGAGCAGTACTTC. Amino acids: CSVGLAGGYEQYF.

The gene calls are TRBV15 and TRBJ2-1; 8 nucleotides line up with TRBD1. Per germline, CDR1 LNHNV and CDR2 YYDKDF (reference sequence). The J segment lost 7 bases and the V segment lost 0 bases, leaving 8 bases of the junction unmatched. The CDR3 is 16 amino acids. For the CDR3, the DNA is TGTGCCACCAGCAGAGAAAAGACAGGGGTGTGGAATGAGCAGTTCTTC. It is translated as CATSREKTGVWNEQFF. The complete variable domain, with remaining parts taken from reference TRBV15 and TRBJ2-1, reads DAMVIQNPRYQVTQFGKPVTLSCSQTLNHNVMYWYQQKSSQAPKLLFHYYDKDFNNEADTPDNFQSRRPNTSFCFLDIRSPGLGDTAMYLCATSREKTGVWNEQFFGPGTRLTVL.

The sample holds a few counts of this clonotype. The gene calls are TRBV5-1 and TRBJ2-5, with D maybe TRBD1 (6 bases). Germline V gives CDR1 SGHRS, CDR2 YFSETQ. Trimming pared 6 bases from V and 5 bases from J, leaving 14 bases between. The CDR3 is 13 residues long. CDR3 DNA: TGCGCCAGCACCGGACAGCCCAGGGAGACCCAGTACTTC. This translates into CASTGQPRETQYF.

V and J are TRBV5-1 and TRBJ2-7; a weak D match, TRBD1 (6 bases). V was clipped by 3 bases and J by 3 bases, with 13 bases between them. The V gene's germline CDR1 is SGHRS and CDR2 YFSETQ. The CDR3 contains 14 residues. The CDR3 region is CASSSQGMGYEQYF. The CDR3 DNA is TGCGCCAGCAGCTCTCAGGGGATGGGCTACGAGCAGTACTTC.

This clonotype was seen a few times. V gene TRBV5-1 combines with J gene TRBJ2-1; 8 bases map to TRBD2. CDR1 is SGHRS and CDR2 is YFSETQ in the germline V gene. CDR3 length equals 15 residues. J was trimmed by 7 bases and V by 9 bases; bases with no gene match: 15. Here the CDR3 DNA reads TGCGCCACCCACACTCGGGGGGGCTCTGGGAATGAGCAGTTCTTC. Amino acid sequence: CATHTRGGSGNEQFF.

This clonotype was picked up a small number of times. CDR3 coding DNA: TGTGCCAGCAGTAAGGGACAGCTTAACACTGAAGCTTTCTTT. As protein: CASSKGQLNTEAFF. The V gene is TRBV12-3 or TRBV12-4, the J gene TRBJ1-1; 7 nucleotides line up with TRBD1. The CDR3 is 14 amino acids. V lost 5 bases and J lost 2; bases outside the gene matches: 5.

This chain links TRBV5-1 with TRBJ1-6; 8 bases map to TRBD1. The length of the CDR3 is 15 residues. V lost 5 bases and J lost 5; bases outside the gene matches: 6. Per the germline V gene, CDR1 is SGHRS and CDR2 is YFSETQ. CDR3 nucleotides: TGCGCCAGCAGTGCAGTGACAGGGGATAATTCACCCCTCCACTTT. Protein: CASSAVTGDNSPLHF. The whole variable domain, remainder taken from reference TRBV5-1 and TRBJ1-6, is KAGVTQTPRYLIKTRGQQVTLSCSPISGHRSVSWYQQTPGQGLQFLFEYFSETQRNKGNFPGRFSGRQFSNSRSEMNVSTLELGDSALYLCASSAVTGDNSPLHFGNGTRLTVT.

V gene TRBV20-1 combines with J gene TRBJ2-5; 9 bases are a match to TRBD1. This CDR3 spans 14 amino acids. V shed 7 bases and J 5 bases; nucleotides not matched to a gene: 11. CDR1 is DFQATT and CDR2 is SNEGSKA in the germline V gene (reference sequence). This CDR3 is CSDLDRGSVETQYF. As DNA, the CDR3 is TGCAGTGATCTGGACAGGGGTTCTGTTGAGACCCAGTACTTC.

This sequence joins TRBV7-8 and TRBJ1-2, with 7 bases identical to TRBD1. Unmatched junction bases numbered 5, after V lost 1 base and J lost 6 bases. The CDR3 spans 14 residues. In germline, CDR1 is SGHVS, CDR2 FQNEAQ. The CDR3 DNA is TGTGCCAGCAGCTTAGACAGGGGAGGGGATGGCTACACCTTC. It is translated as CASSLDRGGDGYTF.